This T cell receptor beta chain emerged from a study of T cells in Graves' hyperthyroidism and ophthalmopathy. General observations from the study: Most thyroid clonotypes expanded above 0.001 appeared in blood too.

Template material for amplifying TCR beta CDR3 regions consisted of RNA transcripts. The HTBI primer set served for first-round RT-PCR of the TCR CDR3. TCRdb fed the multiplex PCR reads into MiXCR, producing one record per CDR3 protein. Of about 500,000 distinct CDR3 sequences listed, roughly 15% are singletons. Regarding this clonotype: Its specificity is not known.

CDR1 and CDR2 (germline): LGHDT, YNNKEL (reference sequence). The CDR3 length is 12 residues. V lost 1 base and J lost 10, with 8 bases in between. The study excluded patients with uncontrolled infection, other autoimmune disease, pregnancy or lactation. Diagnosis relied on clinical symptoms, serum thyroxine and TRAb, thyroid ultrasound and orbital computed tomography. Sequencing was done on a sample of blood. The clonotype originates from a woman under 30 with Graves' ophthalmopathy. The V and J genes are TRBV3-1 and TRBJ2-1; no firm D call. CDR3 protein: CASSQVVREQFF. The CDR3 DNA sequence: TGTGCCAGCAGCCAAGTAGTACGGGAGCAGTTCTTC.